The 26 T cell receptor beta chains presented below share a single source sample, sequenced in a study of OX40 agonist ivuxolimab in advanced cancers. Sequenced by immunoSEQ multiplex PCR; TCRdb stores in-frame clones only, minus some. This sample yields about 43,000 clones, of which less than 85% are seen a single time; roughly 4% belongs to the top ten. The specimen comprised CD4+ or CD8+ T cells sorted from blood, sampled in a trial of the OX40 agonist ivuxolimab. These receptors originate from an adult with an advanced solid tumor such as melanoma, head and neck, liver or kidney cancer.

The count of this clone is one. V and J are TRBV18 and TRBJ2-5; D is ambiguous. The V gene's germline CDR1 is KGHSH and CDR2 LQKENI. This CDR3 comprises 14 residues. The germline V and J ends were trimmed by 1 base and 5 bases, with 11 bases remaining between them. The DNA for the CDR3 is TGTGCCAGCTCACCACTAGGTCTAACGGAGACCCAGTACTTC. Its protein product is CASSPLGLTETQYF.

The chain has TRBV7-8 and TRBJ2-3, with a weak D call TRBD1 (6 bases). CDR1 is SGHVS, CDR2 FQNEAQ, per germline. The germline V and J ends were trimmed by 3 bases and 4 bases, with 11 bases remaining between them. This CDR3 is built from 14 residues. This CDR3 is CASSFRGWADTQYF. CDR3 DNA sequence: TGTGCCAGCAGCTTCAGGGGATGGGCAGATACGCAGTATTTT.

This chain joins TRBV6-1 and TRBJ1-2, with unresolved D. The length of the CDR3 is 13 residues. Deletions cut 5 bases from V and 6 bases from J, with 13 bases between. CDR1 MNHNS and CDR2 SASEGT come from the germline V gene. CDR3: CASSLGTYDGYTF. For the CDR3, the DNA is TGTGCCAGCAGTCTTGGAACATACGATGGCTACACCTTC.

The chain links TRBV7-9 to TRBJ2-3; D is ambiguous. CDR1 and CDR2 from the germline V gene are SEHNR and FQNEAQ (reference sequence). The CDR3 loop spans 14 amino acids. V lost 5 bases to trimming and J lost 2 bases, with 11 bases between them. The CDR3 reads CASSPGRITDTQYF. CDR3 DNA: TGTGCCAGCAGCCCCGGCCGTATCACAGATACGCAGTATTTT.

The chain couples TRBV6-1 to TRBJ2-7; D ambiguous. The ends were cut back, 10 bases at V and 7 bases at J, with 23 bases in the middle. CDR1 is MNHNS, CDR2 SASEGT, per germline. The CDR3 consists of 14 residues. CDR3 in amino acids: CATVFIGSLGEQYF. CDR3 DNA sequence: TGTGCCACCGTTTTCATAGGGTCTCTGGGGGAGCAGTACTTC.

The rearrangement joins TRBV5-6 to TRBJ1-6, with TRBD1 identical over 9 bases. Trimming took 1 base from V and 9 from J; bases not matched to a gene: 5. This CDR3 has 15 amino acids. From germline, CDR1 is SGHDT and CDR2 YYEEEE. The CDR3 reads CASSLRDRATSPLHF. The CDR3 nucleotides read TGTGCCAGCAGCTTGAGGGACAGGGCAACTTCACCCCTCCACTTT.

The V call is TRBV7-6, the J call TRBJ1-1, with D possibly being TRBD1 (5 bases). V shed 2 bases and J shed 1 base, with 11 bases lying between them. This CDR3 is 15 amino acids long. Germline lookup yields CDR1 SGHVS and CDR2 FNYEAQ. As DNA, the CDR3 is TGTGCCAGCAGCTTATTAACAGGTTGGAACACTGAAGCTTTCTTT. Its translation is CASSLLTGWNTEAFF.

This chain uses TRBV5-5 with TRBJ1-6; no clear D gene. V was trimmed by 4 bases and J by 9 bases, leaving 14 bases between them. CDR1 and CDR2 (germline): SGHKS, YYEKEE (reference sequence). This CDR3 region has 14 residues. CDR3: CASSTWTESSPLHF. In nucleotides, the CDR3 is TGTGCCAGCAGCACCTGGACGGAGAGTTCACCCCTCCACTTT.

The V gene is TRBV27, the J gene TRBJ2-5, with a weak D call TRBD2 (6 bases). Germline CDR1 is MNHEY and CDR2 is SMNVEV (reference sequence). This CDR3 is built from 13 residues. V lost 3 bases and J 5 bases, leaving 10 bases between the germline ends. CDR3: CASSFSGEETQYF. The DNA of the CDR3 is TGTGCCAGCAGTTTCTCGGGAGAGGAGACCCAGTACTTC.

This clone has a single count. The V and J genes are TRBV25-1 and TRBJ1-2; D is unclear. Between the trimmed V and J ends, which lost 3 bases and 7 bases, there was a span of 15 bases. Germline V CDR1 and CDR2: MGHDK, SYGVNS. CDR3 length: 14 amino acids. Here the CDR3 DNA reads TGTGCCAGCAGTGACAACGTGGGGAATTTTGGCTACACCTTC. Translated: CASSDNVGNFGYTF.

In nucleotides, the CDR3 is TGCGCCAGCAGCCCAGGACTAGCCTTGGGGGCCGATACGCAGTATTTT. Protein sequence: CASSPGLALGADTQYF. The genes are TRBV5-1 and TRBJ2-3, with TRBD2 matching over 8 bases. Germline CDR1 reads SGHRS; CDR2 reads YFSETQ. V was clipped by 4 bases and J by 6 bases; unmatched bases: 13. This CDR3 has 16 residues.

The rearrangement uses TRBV19 and TRBJ1-1; D remains ambiguous. V was clipped by 5 bases and J by 3 bases, with 10 bases between them. CDR1 LNHDA and CDR2 SQIVND come from the germline V gene (reference sequence). The CDR3 has 13 amino acids. In DNA, the CDR3 is TGTGCCAGTAGTTTAGGGTCGGACACTGAAGCTTTCTTT. This sequence encodes CASSLGSDTEAFF.

V is TRBV5-6 and J is TRBJ2-4; 11 bases fit TRBD1. The CDR3 contains 15 residues. CDR1 is SGHDT and CDR2 is YYEEEE in the germline V gene. V shed 4 bases, J shed 6 bases, and the junction held 6 bases outside the gene matches. The CDR3 spells CASSPGQGAINIQYF. The CDR3 region has the DNA TGTGCCAGCAGCCCCGGACAGGGGGCAATAAACATTCAGTACTTC.

This clone was detected a few times. The rearrangement joins TRBV18 to TRBJ1-5, with 8 bases matching TRBD1. Germline CDR1 KGHSH, CDR2 LQKENI. There are 14 residues in the CDR3. V trimming: 3 bases; J trimming: 4 bases; junction bases outside the gene matches: 2. In DNA form, the CDR3 reads TGTGCCAGCTCACCCGACAGGGGTAATCAGCCCCAGCATTTT. Protein sequence: CASSPDRGNQPQHF.

The J gene is TRBJ1-5, the V gene TRBV28; D ambiguous. This CDR3 is built from 18 residues. Germline V gene lookup returns CDR1 MDHEN and CDR2 SYDVKM. V lost 6 bases to trimming and J lost 4 bases, with 25 bases between them. CDR3 protein: CASSGTRELVQMNQPQHF. DNA for the CDR3: TGTGCCAGCAGCGGAACCAGAGAACTCGTCCAGATGAATCAGCCCCAGCATTTT.

The chain has TRBV5-4 and TRBJ1-3; D might be TRBD1 (6 bases). The length of the CDR3 is 15 residues. Per germline, CDR1 SGHNT and CDR2 YYREEE (reference sequence). Trimming stripped 2 bases from V and 3 bases from J, with 12 bases between. CDR3 DNA sequence: TGTGCCAGCAGCTTTACCATGACAGGTGGAAACACCATATATTTT. It encodes CASSFTMTGGNTIYF.

V and J are TRBV19 and TRBJ1-1, with D possibly matching TRBD1 (5 bases). This CDR3 region has 15 residues. Germline CDR1 is LNHDA and CDR2 is SQIVND (reference sequence). With 5 bases removed from V and 1 base from J, the gap between germline ends came to 14 bases. DNA of the CDR3: TGTGCCAGTAGTCCCCTCACAACAGGGAACACTGAAGCTTTCTTT. It translates to CASSPLTTGNTEAFF.

This chain uses TRBV9 with TRBJ1-3; 7 nucleotides line up with TRBD1. Trimming at V came to 4 bases and at J to 4 bases, leaving 8 bases not matched to a gene. Per germline, CDR1 SGDLS and CDR2 YYNGEE. There are 15 residues in the CDR3. The CDR3 DNA reads TGTGCCAGCAGCCCTCTTGACAGGGAAGGAAACACCATATATTTT. Protein sequence: CASSPLDREGNTIYF.

The CDR3 reads CASSEGVRWTEAFF. CDR3 sequence (DNA): TGTGCCAGCAGTGAGGGGGTTAGGTGGACTGAAGCTTTCTTT. This chain joins TRBV25-1 and TRBJ1-1, with TRBD1 as a possible D gene (5 bases). Germline CDR1 MGHDK, CDR2 SYGVNS. This CDR3 spans 14 amino acids. The V and J ends lost 3 bases and 5 bases respectively, with 13 bases between them.

This clone was seen only a few times. The V and J genes are TRBV7-2 and TRBJ2-1, with 9 positions matching TRBD1. V shed 1 base, J shed 8 bases, and the junction held 6 bases outside the gene matches. This CDR3 is built from 15 residues. Germline lookup yields CDR1 SGHTA and CDR2 FQGNSA. The CDR3 reads CASSLGGTGYDEQFF. For the CDR3, the DNA is TGTGCCAGCAGCTTAGGCGGGACAGGGTACGATGAGCAGTTCTTC.

This rearrangement joins TRBV5-4 to TRBJ2-5; D is ambiguous. Trimming stripped 4 bases from V and 5 bases from J, with 18 bases between. The germline CDR1 and CDR2 sequences are SGHNT and YYREEE (reference sequence). The CDR3 runs to 15 residues. This CDR3 is CASSRGKGRSETQYF. The CDR3 bases are TGTGCCAGCAGCCGTGGCAAGGGAAGAAGCGAGACCCAGTACTTC.

The rearrangement links TRBV11-2 to TRBJ2-1; TRBD1 agrees at 8 bases. CDR1 SGHAT and CDR2 FQNNGV come from the germline V gene. The CDR3 totals 15 residues. V lost 3 bases to trimming and J lost 6 bases; unmatched junction nucleotides: 7. CDR3 in DNA: TGTGCCAGCAGCTTCCGGACAGGGTACGGCAATGAGCAGTTCTTC. Translated, it gives CASSFRTGYGNEQFF.

The genes are TRBV10-3 and TRBJ2-2, with TRBD1 matching over 10 bases. This CDR3 comprises 15 residues. V trimming: 3 bases; J trimming: 5 bases; junction bases outside the gene matches: 3. Per the germline V gene, CDR1 is ENHRY and CDR2 is SYGVKD. CDR3 in amino acids: CAISDGQGETGELFF. The CDR3, as DNA: TGTGCCATCAGTGACGGACAGGGGGAGACCGGGGAGCTGTTTTTT.

V is TRBV4-1 and J is TRBJ1-4; no clear D gene. The CDR3 spans 19 residues. Germline V CDR1 and CDR2: MGHRA, YSYEKL. V was cut by 0 bases and J by 7 bases, with 24 bases left in between. The CDR3 DNA reads as TGCGCCAGCAGCCAAGATTTTGGTAGTGCGGGAGGCCGTGGTGAAAAACTGTTTTTT. Protein: CASSQDFGSAGGRGEKLFF.

The CDR3 nucleotides are TGTGCCAGCAGCTTTTTGGGACAGGGAGAATCACCCCTCCACTTT. As protein: CASSFLGQGESPLHF. The chain couples TRBV11-2 to TRBJ1-6, with TRBD1 matching over 9 bases. Unmatched junction bases numbered 7, after V lost 3 bases and J lost 10 bases. Germline V gene data show CDR1 as SGHAT and CDR2 as FQNNGV. The CDR3 is 15 amino acids.

This sequence joins TRBV5-8 and TRBJ1-2; D gene uncertain. Germline values: CDR1 SGHTS, CDR2 YDEGEE. V was cut by 0 bases and J by 4 bases, with 13 bases left in between. CDR3 size: 15 residues. The CDR3 bases are TGTGCCAGCAGCTTGGAGAGGGATTCTAGCTATGGCTACACCTTC. It codes for CASSLERDSSYGYTF. Supplemented by reference TRBV5-8 and TRBJ1-2, the full variable domain reads EAGVTQSPTHLIKTRGQQATLRCSPISGHTSVYWYQQALGLGLQFLLWYDEGEERNRGNFPPRFSGRQFPNYSSELNVNALELEDSALYLCASSLERDSSYGYTFGSGTRLTVV.